The 5 T cell receptor beta chains below were found in one sample sequenced in a study of T cells in Graves' hyperthyroidism and ophthalmopathy. From RNA transcripts, TCR beta CDR3 regions were amplified. During a first-round RT-PCR of the TCR CDR3, the HTBI primer set was used. TCRdb itself ran the multiplex PCR reads through MiXCR, one entry per CDR3 protein. Found here are about 250,000 distinct CDR3 sequences, about 24% of them singletons; the top ten hold 35%. Sequencing was done on a sample of blood. Receptors originate from a woman in her thirties or forties with Graves' ophthalmopathy.

This clonotype was observed many times. This chain joins TRBV15 and TRBJ2-2; 7 positions agree with TRBD1. With V trimmed by 2 bases and J by 5 bases, 8 bases remained unmatched. The CDR3 sequence is 16 residues long. Germline CDR1 is LNHNV and CDR2 is YYDKDF (reference sequence). CDR3 in amino acids: CATSRIRDSVTGELFF. In DNA form, the CDR3 reads TGTGCCACCAGCAGAATTCGGGACAGCGTAACCGGGGAGCTGTTTTTT.

This clonotype occurred many times. This chain joins TRBV29-1 and TRBJ2-7, with D tentatively TRBD1 or TRBD2 (6 bases each). The CDR3 consists of 15 residues. CDR1 is SQVTM and CDR2 is ANQGSEA in the germline V gene. Trimming left V 1 base short and J 5 bases short, with 18 bases between. CDR3 sequence reads: CSVEGSGGPEDEQYF. CDR3 sequence (DNA): TGCAGCGTTGAAGGGTCCGGGGGCCCAGAGGACGAGCAGTACTTC.

This clonotype was seen repeatedly, ten times or more. This chain links TRBV6-1 with TRBJ2-1; no clear D gene. The CDR3 is made up of 11 amino acids. V was trimmed by 3 bases and J by 8 bases, leaving 5 bases between them. Germline lookup yields CDR1 MNHNS and CDR2 SASEGT. In DNA, the CDR3 is TGTGCCAGCAGTGACCGTTATGAGCAGTTCTTC. This gives the protein CASSDRYEQFF.

This clonotype was seen at least ten times. The chain has TRBV27 and TRBJ2-7; TRBD2 might be the D (5 bases). This CDR3 spans 13 amino acids. The V end lost 2 bases, the J end lost 1 base, and 6 bases lay between the germline ends. Germline V gene data show CDR1 as MNHEY and CDR2 as SMNVEV (reference sequence). This CDR3 reads CASSLRESYEQYF. CDR3 DNA sequence: TGTGCCAGCAGTTTACGGGAATCCTACGAGCAGTACTTC.

Many counts were recorded for this clonotype. The chain links TRBV5-1 to TRBJ1-3; D gene ambiguous. V lost 4 bases, J lost 0 bases, and 11 bases lay in between. The CDR3 has 15 amino acids. Germline assignment: CDR1 SGHRS and CDR2 YFSETQ. The CDR3 nucleotides read TGCGCCAGCAGCCCTGGGGTGATCTCTGGAAACACCATATATTTT. Encoded protein: CASSPGVISGNTIYF. The full variable domain, completed using reference TRBV5-1 and TRBJ1-3, is KAGVTQTPRYLIKTRGQQVTLSCSPISGHRSVSWYQQTPGQGLQFLFEYFSETQRNKGNFPGRFSGRQFSNSRSEMNVSTLELGDSALYLCASSPGVISGNTIYFGEGSWLTVV.